Sequencing of this TCR beta chain was carried out in a study of blood T cell repertoires in COVID-19. Method: immunoSEQ multiplex PCR; TCRdb's copy keeps in-frame clones and lacks some. The sample lists under 250,000 clones, 80% to 90% occurring once. Per germline, CDR1 KGHSH and CDR2 LQKENI. The CDR3 runs to 13 residues. The ends were cut back, 2 bases at V and 10 bases at J, with 12 bases in the middle. Across 24 US areas, participants ranged in age from roughly 18 to 95 years. The clonotype was recovered from a woman aged 35 to 49 who had been exposed to COVID-19. V is TRBV18 and J is TRBJ1-5; D possibly corresponds to TRBD1 (5 bases). Specimen: PBMCs or T cells enriched from blood (not recorded which). CDR3 protein: CASSPIPQGPQHF. The CDR3 DNA reads as TGTGCCAGCTCACCAATTCCTCAGGGTCCCCAGCATTTT.